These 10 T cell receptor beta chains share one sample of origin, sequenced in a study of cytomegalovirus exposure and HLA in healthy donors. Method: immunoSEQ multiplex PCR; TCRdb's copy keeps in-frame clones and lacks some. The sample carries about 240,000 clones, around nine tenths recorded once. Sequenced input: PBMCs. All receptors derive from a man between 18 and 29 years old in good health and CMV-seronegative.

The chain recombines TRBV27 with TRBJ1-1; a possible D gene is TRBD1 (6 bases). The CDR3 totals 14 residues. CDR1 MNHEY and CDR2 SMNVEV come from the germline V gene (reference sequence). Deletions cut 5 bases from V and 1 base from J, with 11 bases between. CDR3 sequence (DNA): TGTGCCAGCAGTAAAGGCAGGGGGAACACTGAAGCTTTCTTT. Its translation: CASSKGRGNTEAFF.

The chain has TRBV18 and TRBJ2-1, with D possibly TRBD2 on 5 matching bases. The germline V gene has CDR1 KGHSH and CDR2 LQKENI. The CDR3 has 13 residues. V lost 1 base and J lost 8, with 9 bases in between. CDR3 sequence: CASSPLQEDEQFF. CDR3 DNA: TGTGCCAGCTCACCACTCCAGGAGGATGAGCAGTTCTTC.

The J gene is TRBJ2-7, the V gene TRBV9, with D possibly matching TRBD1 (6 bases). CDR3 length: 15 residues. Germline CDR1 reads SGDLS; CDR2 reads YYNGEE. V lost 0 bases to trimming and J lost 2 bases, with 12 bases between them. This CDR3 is CASSVGTGSTYEQYF. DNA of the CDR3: TGTGCCAGCAGCGTAGGTACAGGGAGCACCTACGAGCAGTACTTC.

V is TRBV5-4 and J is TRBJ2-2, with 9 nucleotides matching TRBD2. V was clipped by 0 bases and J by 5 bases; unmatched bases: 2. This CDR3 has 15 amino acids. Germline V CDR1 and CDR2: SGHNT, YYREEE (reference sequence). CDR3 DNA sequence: TGTGCCAGCAGCTTGGGACTAGCGGAAACCGGGGAGCTGTTTTTT. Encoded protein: CASSLGLAETGELFF.

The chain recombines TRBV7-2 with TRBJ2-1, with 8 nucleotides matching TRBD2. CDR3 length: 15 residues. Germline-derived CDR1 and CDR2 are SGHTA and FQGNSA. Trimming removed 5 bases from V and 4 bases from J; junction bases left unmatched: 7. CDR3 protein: CASSPPGGGYNEQFF. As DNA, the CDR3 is TGTGCCAGCAGCCCCCCGGGGGGGGGATACAATGAGCAGTTCTTC.

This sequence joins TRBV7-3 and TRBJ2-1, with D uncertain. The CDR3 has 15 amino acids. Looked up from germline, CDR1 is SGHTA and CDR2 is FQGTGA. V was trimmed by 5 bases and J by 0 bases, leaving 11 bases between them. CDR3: CASSPSAYSYNEQFF. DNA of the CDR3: TGTGCCAGCAGCCCTTCAGCGTACTCCTACAATGAGCAGTTCTTC.

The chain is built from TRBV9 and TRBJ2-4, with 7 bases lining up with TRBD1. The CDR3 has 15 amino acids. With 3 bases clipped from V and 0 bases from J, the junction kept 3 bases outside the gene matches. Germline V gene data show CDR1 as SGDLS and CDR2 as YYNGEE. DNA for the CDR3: TGTGCCAGCAGCGCTGACAGGGCAGCCAAAAACATTCAGTACTTC. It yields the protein CASSADRAAKNIQYF.

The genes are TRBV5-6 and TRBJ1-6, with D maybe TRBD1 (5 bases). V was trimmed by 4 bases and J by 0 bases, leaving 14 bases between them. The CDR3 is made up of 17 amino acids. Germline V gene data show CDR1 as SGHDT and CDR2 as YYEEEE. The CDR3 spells CASSPLQASSYNSPLHF. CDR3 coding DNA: TGTGCCAGCAGCCCGTTACAGGCTAGCTCCTATAATTCACCCCTCCACTTT.

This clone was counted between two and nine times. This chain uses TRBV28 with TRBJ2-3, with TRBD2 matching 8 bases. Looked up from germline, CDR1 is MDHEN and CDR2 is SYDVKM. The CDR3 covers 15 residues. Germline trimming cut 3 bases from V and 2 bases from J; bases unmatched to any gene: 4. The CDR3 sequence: CASSFRAGVTDTQYF. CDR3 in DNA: TGTGCCAGCAGTTTTAGAGCGGGGGTCACAGATACGCAGTATTTT. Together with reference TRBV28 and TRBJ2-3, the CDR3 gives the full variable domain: DVKVTQSSRYLVKRTGEKVFLECVQDMDHENMFWYRQDPGLGLRLIYFSYDVKMKEKGDIPEGYSVSREKKERFSLILESASTNQTSMYLCASSFRAGVTDTQYFGPGTRLTVL.

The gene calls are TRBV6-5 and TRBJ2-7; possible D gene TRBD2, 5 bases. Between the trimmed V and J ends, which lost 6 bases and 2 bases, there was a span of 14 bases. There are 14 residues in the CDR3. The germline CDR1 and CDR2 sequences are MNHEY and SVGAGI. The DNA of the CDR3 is TGTGCCAGCAGGACCGGGCCCGGGGCCTACGAGCAGTACTTC. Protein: CASRTGPGAYEQYF.